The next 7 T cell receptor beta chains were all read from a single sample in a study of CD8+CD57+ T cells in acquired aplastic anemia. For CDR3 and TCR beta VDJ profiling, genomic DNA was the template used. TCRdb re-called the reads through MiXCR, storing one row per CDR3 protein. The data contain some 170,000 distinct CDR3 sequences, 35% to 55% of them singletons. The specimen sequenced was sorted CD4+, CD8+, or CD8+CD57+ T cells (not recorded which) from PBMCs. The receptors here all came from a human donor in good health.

DNA of the CDR3: TGTGCCAGCAGTGTCCAACTTGAGGGAGAGCAGTACTTC. This encodes CASSVQLEGEQYF. V usage is TRBV2 and J usage is TRBJ2-7; D may be TRBD2 (5 bases). Trimming shortened V by 4 bases and J by 7 bases, and 14 bases separated the two germline ends. CDR3 length equals 13 residues. Per the germline V gene, CDR1 is SNHLY and CDR2 is FYNNEI.

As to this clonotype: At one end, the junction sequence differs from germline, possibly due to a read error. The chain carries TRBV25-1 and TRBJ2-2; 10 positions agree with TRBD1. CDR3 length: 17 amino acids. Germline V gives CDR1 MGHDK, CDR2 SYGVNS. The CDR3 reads CGSSDNRQGARTGELSF. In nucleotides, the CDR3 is TGTGGCAGCAGTGACAACCGACAGGGGGCGAGGACCGGGGAGCTGTCTTTT.

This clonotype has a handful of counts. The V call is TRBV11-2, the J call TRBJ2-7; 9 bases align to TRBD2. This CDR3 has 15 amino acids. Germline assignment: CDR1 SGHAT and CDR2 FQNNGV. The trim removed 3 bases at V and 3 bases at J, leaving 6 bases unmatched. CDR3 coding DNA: TGTGCCAGCAGCTTGAGGCTAGCGGGAAGCTACGAGCAGTACTTC. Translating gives CASSLRLAGSYEQYF.

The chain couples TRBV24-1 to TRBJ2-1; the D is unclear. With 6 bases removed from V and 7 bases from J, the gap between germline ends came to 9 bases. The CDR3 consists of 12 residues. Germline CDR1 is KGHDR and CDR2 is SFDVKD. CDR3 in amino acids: CATSKVGNEQFF. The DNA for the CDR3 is TGTGCCACCAGTAAGGTAGGGAATGAGCAGTTCTTC.

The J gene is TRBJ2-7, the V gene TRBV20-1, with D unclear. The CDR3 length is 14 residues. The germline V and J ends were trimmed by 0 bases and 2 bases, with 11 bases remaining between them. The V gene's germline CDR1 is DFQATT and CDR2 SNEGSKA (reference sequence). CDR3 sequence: CSARDRLKTYEQYF. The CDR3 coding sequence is TGCAGTGCTAGAGATCGTTTGAAGACCTACGAGCAGTACTTC.

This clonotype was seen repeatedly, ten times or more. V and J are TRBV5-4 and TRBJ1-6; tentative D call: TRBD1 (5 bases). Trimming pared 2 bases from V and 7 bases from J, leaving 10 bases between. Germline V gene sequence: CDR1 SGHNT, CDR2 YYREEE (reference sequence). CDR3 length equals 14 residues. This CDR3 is CASSFKGFNSPLHF. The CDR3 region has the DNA TGTGCCAGCAGCTTTAAGGGGTTCAATTCACCCCTCCACTTT.

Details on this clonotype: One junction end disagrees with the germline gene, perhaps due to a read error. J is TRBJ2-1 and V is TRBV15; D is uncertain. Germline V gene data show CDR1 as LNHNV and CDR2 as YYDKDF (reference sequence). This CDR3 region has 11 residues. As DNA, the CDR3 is TGTGCCACCAGCAGAGACGGCCCCCCCGTCTTC. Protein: CATSRDGPPVF.